This T cell receptor (beta chain) was identified in a study of vaccination effects on CD4 cells after COVID-19. Sequencing in the ViraFEST assay came after antigen-specific CD4+ T cells had been expanded with viral peptide pools, which were used to stimulate PBMC. Having been cultured for 10 days, the cells underwent CD4+ T cell isolation. The participants, recipients of two vaccine doses, got either BNT162b2 or mRNA-1273. Both day 3 and day 7 saw half the medium replaced with IL-2 medium. The CDR3 extends over 14 amino acids. Germline CDR1 SGHTA, CDR2 FQGNSA. V shed 1 base and J shed 0 bases, with 7 bases lying between them. Study-level findings and limits: Late in the post-vaccination period, infection-induced and vaccine-induced clones underwent marked clonal contraction.

Produced via immunoSEQ multiplex PCR; TCRdb's table is partial and in-frame only. Here the sample spans about 16,000 clones, about three quarters being singletons. About this clone: Its antigen is currently unknown.

Sequencing used CD4+ T cells from PBMCs cultured with HCoV-NL63 spike peptides, obtained after COVID-19 vaccination. The rearrangement joins TRBV7-2 to TRBJ2-7, with D unresolved. This sequence was found in a human donor who received a COVID-19 vaccine. CDR3 DNA: TGTGCCAGCAGCTTAGGTACATTCTCCTACGAGCAGTACTTC. It yields the protein CASSLGTFSYEQYF.